The rows below give T cell receptor beta chains drawn from one sample of a study of T-cell reconstitution after alpha-beta-depleted transplantation in children. TCRdb reprocessed the PCR reads via MiXCR and lists one record per CDR3 protein. The table lists about a million distinct CDR3 sequences, about 29% of them singletons. The source material was PBMCs, mostly from graft donor cells, sampled 360 days after TCRalphabeta/CD19-depleted stem cell transplant. These receptors came from a boy under two years old who had a stem cell transplant for SCID, so the T cells may come from the graft donor. Each CDR3 is given with its conserved first and last residue. A D gene is named only where the DNA matches it firmly. Only part of the rows carry a size: once, few, many, or a class if the clone is expanded.

clone size	D gene	V gene	J gene	CDR3 length	CDR3 DNA	CDR3 protein
-	-	TRBV18	TRBJ2-7	13	TGTGCCAGCTCACCAATTGGGGGATTCGAGCAGTACTTC	CASSPIGGFEQYF
few	TRBD2	TRBV11-2	TRBJ2-1	19	TGTGCCAGCAGCTTATGGGGGACTAGCTTTGCCAGCTCCTACAATGAGCAGTTCTTC	CASSLWGTSFASSYNEQFF
once	-	TRBV20-1	TRBJ2-2	14	TGCAGTGCTAGAGGACGGTCCACAACCGGGGAGCTGTTTTTT	CSARGRSTTGELFF
-	-	TRBV28	TRBJ2-2	15	TGTGCCAGCAGTTTGCGACAGGCGTCCCCGGGGGAGCTGTTTTTT	CASSLRQASPGELFF
few	TRBD1	TRBV9	TRBJ2-2	18	TGTGCCAGCAGCGTAGGCCGCTGGGGGACAGGCAACACCGGGGAGCTGTTTTTT	CASSVGRWGTGNTGELFF
few	-	TRBV28	TRBJ2-7	11	TGTGCCAGCAGTTTTAAATTCGAGCAGTACTTC	CASSFKFEQYF
once	-	TRBV7-9	TRBJ1-6	15	TGTGCCAGCAGCTCCCTCAGGACGGATAATTCACCCCTCCACTTT	CASSSLRTDNSPLHF
-	-	TRBV7-9	TRBJ2-5	16	TGTGCCAGCAGCCCACATCCTGGACGGAGAGATGTGACCCAGTACTTC	CASSPHPGRRDVTQYF
-	TRBD1	TRBV7-9	TRBJ2-1	14	TGTGCCAGCAGCTTCAGGGGGCGCTACAATGAGCAGTTCTTC	CASSFRGRYNEQFF
few	-	TRBV4-1	TRBJ1-1	15	TGCGCCAGCAGCCCCGTCCCCCGAGGGACCACTGAAGCTTTCTTT	CASSPVPRGTTEAFF
many	TRBD2	TRBV9	TRBJ2-2	15	TGTGCCAGCAGCGTTAGCGGGGGGCTCACCGGGGAGCTGTTTTTT	CASSVSGGLTGELFF
-	-	TRBV11-2	TRBJ2-3	16	TGTGCCAGCAGCCTAGAGGGGCGTATTAGCACAGATACGCAGTATTTT	CASSLEGRISTDTQYF
few	TRBD2	TRBV4-2	TRBJ2-1	17	TGTGCCAGCAGCCAAGACCCCGGGGGGGCCAAGATCGATGAGCAGTTCTTC	CASSQDPGGAKIDEQFF
-	TRBD1	TRBV3-1	TRBJ2-7	14	TGTGCCAGCAGCCAACGGGACAGCCCCTACGAGCAGTACTTC	CASSQRDSPYEQYF
-	-	TRBV5-8	TRBJ2-1	15	TGTGCCAGCAGCTTGTTCGGCAGGGAGCAGGATGAGCAGTTCTTC	CASSLFGREQDEQFF
-	-	TRBV20-1	TRBJ1-1	16	TGCAGTGCTAGTAACTCCGACCGTATCATGAACACTGAAGCTTTCTTT	CSASNSDRIMNTEAFF
-	-	TRBV5-6	TRBJ2-7	12	TGTGCCAGCAGCTCCGAACGCCCGGGGCAGTACTTC	CASSSERPGQYF
-	TRBD2	TRBV18	TRBJ2-5	14	TGTGCCAGCTCACCGGGACTATCACAAGAGACCCAGTACTTC	CASSPGLSQETQYF
-	TRBD2	TRBV5-6	TRBJ2-1	19	TGTGCCAGCAGCTCCACCGGGACTAACAAGCCGGGGAACTACAATGAGCAGTTCTTC	CASSSTGTNKPGNYNEQFF
-	-	TRBV7-9	TRBJ1-6	14	TGTGCCAGCAGCTTAGGGTGGGGGGAATCACCCCTCCACTTT	CASSLGWGESPLHF
many	-	TRBV6-5	TRBJ2-3	14	TGTGCCAGCAGTTACTCGGGGGTCACAGATACGCAGTATTTT	CASSYSGVTDTQYF
few	TRBD1	TRBV4-1	TRBJ2-3	17	TGCGCCAGCAGCCAAGATGGCACAGGGGAACTTCGGAATACGCAGTATTTT	CASSQDGTGELRNTQYF
-	TRBD2	TRBV9	TRBJ2-1	18	TGTGCCAGCAGCGTAGGCAGGGGACTAGCGGGGGTCTACAATGAGCAGTTCTTC	CASSVGRGLAGVYNEQFF
-	TRBD1	TRBV20-1	TRBJ2-5	16	TGCAGTGCTAGAGCGGTGACAGGGGGATTTCAAGAGACCCAGTACTTC	CSARAVTGGFQETQYF
-	TRBD1	TRBV5-8	TRBJ1-4	13	TGTGCCAGCGTACAGGGGGCAAGAGAAAAACTGTTTTTT	CASVQGAREKLFF
few	-	TRBV7-9	TRBJ2-1	14	TGTGCCAGCAGCTTAGGGACCGGTTGGGCTGAGCAGTTCTTC	CASSLGTGWAEQFF
-	-	TRBV7-7	TRBJ1-1	14	TGTGCCAGCAGCATACACAGGGACCACACTGAAGCTTTCTTT	CASSIHRDHTEAFF
-	TRBD1	TRBV12-3/TRBV12-4	TRBJ2-5	14	TGTGCCAGCAGGCTACCAGGGGGCGGAGAGACCCAGTACTTC	CASRLPGGGETQYF
few	-	TRBV7-2	TRBJ1-3	16	TGTGCCAGCAGCTTAGAAGTCTGGGGGTCGGGAAACACCATATATTTT	CASSLEVWGSGNTIYF
-	-	TRBV12-3/TRBV12-4	TRBJ2-1	12	TGTGCCAGCAGTTTACGGATCTATGAGCAGTTCTTC	CASSLRIYEQFF
few	TRBD1	TRBV20-1	TRBJ2-5	15	TGCAGTGCAGGGGCCGGGACAGGGGGCGAGGAGACCCAGTACTTC	CSAGAGTGGEETQYF
few	-	TRBV16	TRBJ1-1	16	TGTGCCAGCAGCCGCCAGTATTACGGGGGCCAGTCAGGAGCTTTCTTT	CASSRQYYGGQSGAFF
-	-	TRBV11-2	TRBJ2-1	18	TGTGCCAGCAGCTCTGGGGTCCTAGGCCTTAGCTCCTACAATGAGCAGTTCTTC	CASSSGVLGLSSYNEQFF
few	-	TRBV4-1	TRBJ2-1	17	TGCGCCAGCAGCCAAGGTCAGGGGTCGAGCTCCTACAATGAGCAGTTCTTC	CASSQGQGSSSYNEQFF
-	-	TRBV18	TRBJ1-5	14	TGTGCCAGCTCACAACTTGACAGTAATCAGCCCCAGCATTTT	CASSQLDSNQPQHF
few	TRBD1	TRBV24-1	TRBJ1-2	14	TGTGCCACCAGTGGACAGGGGGGTCCCTATGGCTACACCTTC	CATSGQGGPYGYTF
-	TRBD1	TRBV5-1	TRBJ2-1	18	TGCGCCAGCAGCCCCTACCGGACAGGGCTCCCTTCCTACAATGAGCAGTTCTTC	CASSPYRTGLPSYNEQFF
few	TRBD2	TRBV18	TRBJ2-1	15	TGTGCCAGCTCACCAGCGGGACTAGCGGGGGGTGAGCAGTTCTTC	CASSPAGLAGGEQFF
-	TRBD2	TRBV9	TRBJ2-1	15	TGTGCCAGCAGCAAGAGCGGGGGGGCCGAGATGGCGCAGTTCTTC	CASSKSGGAEMAQFF
few	TRBD2	TRBV5-5	TRBJ2-5	18	TGTGCCAGCAGCTCGCTCGGGACTAGCGGGTTCCTCAACGAGACCCAGTACTTC	CASSSLGTSGFLNETQYF